Following are 23 T cell receptor beta chains from one sample sequenced in a study of shared clonotypes between healthy human individuals. The table came from immunoSEQ multiplex PCR; TCRdb's copy has only in-frame clones and leaves some out. The data contain 700,000 or so clones, around 72% of them singletons. The sample was memory CD4+ T cells sorted from blood. The sample's subset: CD45RA-negative fraction. The source is a woman in her 30s in good health.

This rearrangement joins TRBV30 to TRBJ1-4; D call uncertain. The CDR3 is 14 amino acids. Deletions cut 2 bases from V and 7 bases from J, with 14 bases between. Germline V CDR1 and CDR2: GTSNPN, SVGIG (reference sequence). The CDR3 reads CAWSREGGSEKLFF. Written as DNA, the CDR3 is TGTGCCTGGAGTAGGGAGGGAGGCTCTGAAAAACTGTTTTTT. Full variable domain (outside the CDR3, taken from reference TRBV30 and TRBJ1-4): SQTIHQWPATLVQPVGSPLSLECTVEGTSNPNLYWYRQAAGRGLQLLFYSVGIGQISSEVPQNLSASRPQDRQFILSSKKLLLSDSGFYLCAWSREGGSEKLFFGSGTQLSVL.

The chain uses TRBV6-1 and TRBJ2-3, with D tentatively TRBD1 (7 bases). Germline V gene lookup returns CDR1 MNHNS and CDR2 SASEGT. This CDR3 spans 15 amino acids. V lost 8 bases to trimming and J lost 2 bases, with 17 bases between them. DNA for the CDR3: TGTGCCAGCGTATTAAACAGGGGACTCACAGATACGCAGTATTTT. This encodes CASVLNRGLTDTQYF.

Worth noting for this clone: The likely explanation is a read error, given a far larger clone one base away. The chain couples TRBV18 to TRBJ1-5; no clear D. CDR1 and CDR2 (germline): KGHSH, LQKENI. Trimming pared 7 bases from V and 8 bases from J, leaving 21 bases between. CDR3 length equals 15 residues. The CDR3 is CASFRDGVLGEPQHF. The CDR3 DNA follows: TGTGCCAGCTTCCGCGACGGCGTCCTGGGTGAGCCCCAGCATTTT.

This chain connects TRBV11-2 to TRBJ2-3; D perhaps matches TRBD2 (5 bases). The germline gives CDR1 SGHAT, CDR2 FQNNGV. The CDR3 has 12 residues. V lost 5 bases and J lost 6, with 9 bases in between. For the CDR3, the DNA is TGTGCCAGCAGCCCCGGGGTGGATACGCAGTATTTT. Its protein product is CASSPGVDTQYF. Full variable domain (rest looked up from reference TRBV11-2 and TRBJ2-3): EAGVAQSPRYKIIEKRQSVAFWCNPISGHATLYWYQQILGQGPKLLIQFQNNGVVDDSQLPKDRFSAERLKGVDSTLKIQPAKLEDSAVYLCASSPGVDTQYFGPGTRLTVL.

The gene calls are TRBV7-2 and TRBJ2-1; 13 bases are a match to TRBD2. From germline, CDR1 is SGHTA and CDR2 FQGNSA. This CDR3 comprises 15 residues. The trim removed 5 bases at V and 10 bases at J, leaving 8 bases unmatched. CDR3 region: CASSRRLAGGKEQFF. The CDR3 DNA reads as TGTGCCAGCAGCAGAAGACTAGCGGGAGGTAAAGAGCAGTTCTTC.

The V call is TRBV28, the J call TRBJ2-7; D possibly uses TRBD1 or TRBD2 (6 bases each). This CDR3 has 14 amino acids. V was trimmed by 10 bases and J by 2 bases, leaving 18 bases between them. Per germline, CDR1 MDHEN and CDR2 SYDVKM. The CDR3 DNA follows: TGTGCCACTAGGGGATCGGGGGCCGCCTACGAGCAGTACTTC. Its protein is CATRGSGAAYEQYF. Supplemented by reference TRBV28 and TRBJ2-7, the full variable domain reads DVKVTQSSRYLVKRTGEKVFLECVQDMDHENMFWYRQDPGLGLRLIYFSYDVKMKEKGDIPEGYSVSREKKERFSLILESASTNQTSMYLCATRGSGAAYEQYFGPGTRLTVT.

The CDR3 here is CASSLHLDQRYEQYF. The DNA for the CDR3 is TGTGCCAGCAGCTTGCATCTGGACCAGAGGTACGAGCAGTACTTC. V usage is TRBV5-6 and J usage is TRBJ2-7; no definite D call. Germline assignment: CDR1 SGHDT and CDR2 YYEEEE. This CDR3 has 15 amino acids. Trimming left V 1 base short and J 4 bases short, with 15 bases between. Variable domain in full (rest from reference TRBV5-6 and TRBJ2-7): DAGVTQSPTHLIKTRGQQVTLRCSPKSGHDTVSWYQQALGQGPQFIFQYYEEEERQRGNFPDRFSGHQFPNYSSELNVNALLLGDSALYLCASSLHLDQRYEQYFGPGTRLTVT.

The sample holds a few counts of this clone. The rearrangement joins TRBV10-1 to TRBJ2-7, with D perhaps matching TRBD2 (6 bases). Germline V gene data show CDR1 as WNHNN and CDR2 as SYGVQD (reference sequence). V was cut by 3 bases and J by 7 bases, with 7 bases left in between. This CDR3 has 11 amino acids. CDR3 sequence: CASSEGTEQYF. CDR3 nucleotide sequence: TGCGCCAGCAGTGAAGGGACTGAGCAGTACTTC.

V is TRBV28 and J is TRBJ2-1; 12 bases fit TRBD2. The CDR3 consists of 14 residues. CDR1 and CDR2 from the germline V gene are MDHEN and SYDVKM. The V and J ends lost 6 bases and 5 bases, in that order; junction bases with no gene match: 2. The CDR3 loop is CASSWTSGNNEQFF. CDR3 in DNA: TGTGCCAGCAGCTGGACTAGCGGGAACAATGAGCAGTTCTTC.

Concerning this clone itself: A much bigger clone sits one base away, suggesting this may be a read error. Distinct nucleotide sequences in the sample also encode this CDR3. The chain joins TRBV11-2 to TRBJ2-7; 7 bases fit TRBD2. This CDR3 has 14 amino acids. Trimming took 5 bases from V and 0 from J; bases not matched to a gene: 4. Germline assignment: CDR1 SGHAT and CDR2 FQNNGV. The CDR3, as DNA: TGTGCCAGCAGCCCACAGCGGGACTCCTACGAGCAGTACTTC. It is translated as CASSPQRDSYEQYF.

This chain joins TRBV6-5 and TRBJ1-2; 8 bases align to TRBD1. The CDR3 has 11 residues. The V and J ends lost 9 bases and 8 bases, in that order; junction bases with no gene match: 5. Germline V gene sequence: CDR1 MNHEY, CDR2 SVGAGI. CDR3 bases: TGTGCCAGGGACAGGGTTGGCGGCTACACCTTC. Residues: CARDRVGGYTF.

The chain links TRBV2 to TRBJ1-4, with D possibly being TRBD1 (6 bases). The CDR3 has 13 residues. Trimming left V 5 bases short and J 7 bases short, with 11 bases between. The germline V gene encodes CDR1 SNHLY and CDR2 FYNNEI. CDR3 coding DNA: TGTGCCAGCAGTACAACAGGGTTTGAAAAACTGTTTTTT. Residues: CASSTTGFEKLFF.

This rearrangement joins TRBV6-6 to TRBJ2-3; 8 bases align to TRBD1. The V and J ends lost 6 bases and 3 bases, in that order; junction bases with no gene match: 2. The germline V gene encodes CDR1 MNHNY and CDR2 SVGAGI (reference sequence). The length of the CDR3 is 13 residues. CDR3 amino acids: CASSHRGTDTQYF. The DNA for the CDR3 is TGTGCCAGCAGCCACAGGGGGACAGATACGCAGTATTTT.

This chain links TRBV27 with TRBJ1-2; 9 bases line up with TRBD1. Germline CDR1 MNHEY, CDR2 SMNVEV (reference sequence). The CDR3 is made up of 15 amino acids. V trimming: 5 bases; J trimming: 4 bases; junction bases outside the gene matches: 8. The CDR3 nucleotides are TGTGCCAGCAGTCCCTCCGGGACAGGGTTCTATGGCTACACCTTC. It is translated as CASSPSGTGFYGYTF.

The chain couples TRBV19 to TRBJ1-1; 8 nucleotides agree with TRBD1. CDR1 LNHDA and CDR2 SQIVND come from the germline V gene (reference sequence). V lost 7 bases to trimming and J lost 2 bases; unmatched junction nucleotides: 9. The CDR3 length is 15 residues. In DNA, the CDR3 is TGTGCCAGTACTAGACAGGGGACGACTAACACTGAAGCTTTCTTT. This translates into CASTRQGTTNTEAFF.

The chain recombines TRBV11-2 with TRBJ2-1; D is perhaps TRBD1 or TRBD2 (5 bases each). V was cut by 6 bases and J by 8 bases, with 20 bases left in between. The CDR3 extends over 15 amino acids. Germline V CDR1 and CDR2: SGHAT, FQNNGV. The CDR3 protein is CASRDAPRQGHEQFF. In DNA form, the CDR3 reads TGTGCCAGCAGAGACGCCCCCCGGCAGGGACATGAGCAGTTCTTC.

This clone was recorded once. The germline gene is not matched at one end of the junction; a read error may be the cause. The chain employs TRBV6-6 and TRBJ2-3; tentatively, D is TRBD1 (6 bases). The CDR3 has 16 residues. Germline CDR1 MNHNY, CDR2 SVGAGI (reference sequence). CDR3 amino acids: CANSQKTGLGTDTQYF. As DNA, the CDR3 is TGTGCCAACAGTCAGAAAACAGGGTTGGGCACAGATACGCAGTATTTT.

The CDR3 here is CASSTTTGGSTEAFF. The CDR3 nucleotides read TGTGCCAGCAGTACAACAACAGGGGGTAGCACTGAAGCTTTCTTT. The gene calls are TRBV25-1 and TRBJ1-1, with 8 positions matching TRBD1. CDR3 length equals 15 residues. The germline gives CDR1 MGHDK, CDR2 SYGVNS. Trimming cost V 5 bases and J 4 bases; bases outside gene matches: 9.

This chain joins TRBV9 and TRBJ2-5, with D unresolved. The germline V and J ends were trimmed by 0 bases and 5 bases, with 17 bases remaining between them. The germline V gene has CDR1 SGDLS and CDR2 YYNGEE. CDR3 size: 16 residues. CDR3 loop: CASSVGGGRLRETQYF. For the CDR3, the DNA is TGTGCCAGCAGCGTAGGAGGCGGCAGGCTAAGGGAGACCCAGTACTTC.

The chain joins TRBV30 to TRBJ2-7; TRBD1 is a possible D gene (5 bases). The CDR3 has 15 residues. Per the germline V gene, CDR1 is GTSNPN and CDR2 is SVGIG (reference sequence). The V gene lost 6 bases and the J gene lost 1 base, with 19 bases spanning the gap. In DNA form, the CDR3 reads TGTGCCTGCTTAGCCCAGGGTGGGATTTCCTACGAGCAGTACTTC. Translated, it gives CACLAQGGISYEQYF.

V is TRBV14 and J is TRBJ1-1; weak D call: TRBD1 (6 bases). There are 14 residues in the CDR3. V was shortened by 4 bases and J by 5 bases, with 14 bases between the two germline ends. Germline-derived CDR1 and CDR2 are SGHDN and FVKESK. CDR3 DNA: TGTGCCAGCAGCCGATTTCAGGGGAGGACTGAAGCTTTCTTT. It is translated as CASSRFQGRTEAFF.

This sequence joins TRBV2 and TRBJ1-4; D uncertain. Germline V gene data show CDR1 as SNHLY and CDR2 as FYNNEI. Deletions cut 8 bases from V and 6 bases from J, with 13 bases between. CDR3 size: 13 residues. The CDR3 coding sequence is TGTGCCAGCTCTGGGTATGCCGATGAAAAACTGTTTTTT. Protein product: CASSGYADEKLFF.

This clone showed up just a few times. The chain couples TRBV6-1 to TRBJ2-7; 15 bases line up with TRBD2. Per germline, CDR1 MNHNS and CDR2 SASEGT. Germline trimming cut 5 bases from V and 3 bases from J; bases unmatched to any gene: 2. The CDR3 is made up of 15 amino acids. In DNA, the CDR3 is TGTGCCAGCAGTTGGGGACTAGCGGGAGGCTACGAGCAGTACTTC. This gives the protein CASSWGLAGGYEQYF.